The rows below give T cell receptor beta chains drawn from one sample of a study of blood T cell repertoires in COVID-19. The table came from immunoSEQ multiplex PCR; TCRdb's copy has only in-frame clones and leaves some out. The table has some 140,000 clones, 70% to 85% seen once. The sample consisted of peripheral blood. These receptors came from a woman of 80 years or more with acute or convalescent COVID-19. Each CDR3 is given with its conserved first and last residue. The D gene is left open where the match is weak. Clone size appears in some rows only: once, few, many, or a class for an expanded clone.

CDR3 DNA | CDR3 protein | V gene | clone size | J gene | D gene
TGTGCCAGCAGCTTGGGGACAGGTGAATACAATGAGCAGTTCTTC | CASSLGTGEYNEQFF | TRBV7-2 | . | TRBJ2-1 | TRBD1
TGTGCCAGCTCCCTAGGGATAGGGGGCGATCAGCCCCAGCATTTT | CASSLGIGGDQPQHF | TRBV18 | . | TRBJ1-5 | TRBD1
TGCGCCAGCAGCCTCAAGGGTCGTGAGGGGAACACTGAAGCTTTCTTT | CASSLKGREGNTEAFF | TRBV10-2 | . | TRBJ1-1 | .
TGTGCCATCAGTGAATTCGGCACAGATACGCAGTATTTT | CAISEFGTDTQYF | TRBV10-3 | . | TRBJ2-3 | .
TGTGCCAGCAGCCAAGATTTTACAGACCTCTCTGGAAACACCATATATTTT | CASSQDFTDLSGNTIYF | TRBV3-1/TRBV3-2 | . | TRBJ1-3 | .
TGTGCCAGCGGCCAAACGGGGGGCGAGCAGTACTTC | CASGQTGGEQYF | TRBV7-2 | . | TRBJ2-7 | TRBD2
TGTGCCAGCAGTTCGGGACAGGGGGCGATCTACGAGCAGTACTTC | CASSSGQGAIYEQYF | TRBV6-5 | . | TRBJ2-7 | TRBD1
TGTGCCAGCAGCTTACTCGGGTCAAACACTGAAGCTTTCTTT | CASSLLGSNTEAFF | TRBV7-7 | . | TRBJ1-1 | .
TGTGCCAGTAGTAAGCTTGGACAGGACGGGGGCTACACCTTC | CASSKLGQDGGYTF | TRBV19 | . | TRBJ1-2 | TRBD1
TGTGCCAGCAGTGAGTGGCACAGCAATCAGCCCCAGCATTTT | CASSEWHSNQPQHF | TRBV6-1 | once | TRBJ1-5 | .
TGTGCCAGCAGCCCACAGGGGCTTCACAATGAAAAACTGTTTTTT | CASSPQGLHNEKLFF | TRBV7-8 | few | TRBJ1-4 | TRBD1
TGTGCCAGTAGTATAGTTTCAGGCTATAGCAATCAGCCCCAGCATTTT | CASSIVSGYSNQPQHF | TRBV19 | . | TRBJ1-5 | .
TGTGCCAGCATTGCGCAGGGGGCCCAACAGCCCCAGCATTTT | CASIAQGAQQPQHF | TRBV2 | . | TRBJ1-5 | TRBD1
TGTGCCAGCTCACCAACCGGGACAGGGGGCGAGCAGTACTTC | CASSPTGTGGEQYF | TRBV18 | . | TRBJ2-7 | TRBD1
TGTGCCAGTAGTGGGGGACAGTTCAGCTCTGGGGCCAACGTCCTGACTTTC | CASSGGQFSSGANVLTF | TRBV19 | once | TRBJ2-6 | TRBD1
TGTGCCAGCAGTAATATTGTGGGGGCCTCAGATACGCAGTATTTT | CASSNIVGASDTQYF | TRBV7-6 | once | TRBJ2-3 | .
TGTGCCAGTAGTATGGACAGGCCGATCTCTGGAAACACCATATATTTT | CASSMDRPISGNTIYF | TRBV19 | . | TRBJ1-3 | TRBD1
TGTGCCAGCAGCTTAGGGCTAGCGGGGGCAGATACGCAGTATTTT | CASSLGLAGADTQYF | TRBV7-3 | . | TRBJ2-3 | TRBD2
TGCAGCGTTGAACCTTCGGGCACCTTC | CSVEPSGTF | TRBV29-1 | . | TRBJ1-2 | .
TGTGCCAGCAGCTTGACAGGGTGGGATGGCTACACCTTC | CASSLTGWDGYTF | TRBV7-2 | few | TRBJ1-2 | TRBD1
TGTGCCAGCAGCCAAGGGCGGGGGGCGACTGAAGCTTTCTTT | CASSQGRGATEAFF | TRBV3-1/TRBV3-2 | . | TRBJ1-1 | .
TGTGCCAGCAGCTTGCAGGGGGCCTCAGAGACCCAGTACTTC | CASSLQGASETQYF | TRBV5-6 | . | TRBJ2-5 | TRBD1
TGTGCCAGCTCACCAGAGACAGGAAGGACTGAAGCTTTCTTT | CASSPETGRTEAFF | TRBV18 | . | TRBJ1-1 | .
TGTGCCAGTAGTATGGCAGGGGACACCGGGGAGCTGTTTTTT | CASSMAGDTGELFF | TRBV19 | . | TRBJ2-2 | .
TGTGCCAGCAGCTCAGGGACAGCTAATGAAGCTTTCTTT | CASSSGTANEAFF | TRBV7-3 | . | TRBJ1-1 | TRBD1
TGTGCCAGCTCACCACCGGCGGGGTTGGAAAAACTGTTTTTT | CASSPPAGLEKLFF | TRBV18 | . | TRBJ1-4 | .
TGTGCCAGCAGTGGAGGGCCCGAAGCTTTCTTT | CASSGGPEAFF | TRBV2 | . | TRBJ1-1 | .
TGTGCCAGCAGCCTAAGTGCACAGGGTCACGGGGAGCTGTTTTTT | CASSLSAQGHGELFF | TRBV3-1/TRBV3-2 | . | TRBJ2-2 | .
TGCAGCGTTGGCGGCCGAAACAATCAGCCCCAGCATTTT | CSVGGRNNQPQHF | TRBV29-1 | . | TRBJ1-5 | .
TGCGCCAGCGGGCAGCTGAACACCGGGGAGCTGTTTTTT | CASGQLNTGELFF | TRBV10-1 | . | TRBJ2-2 | .
TGTGCCAGCAGCCCGGGACAGGGGGCATGGGCTTTCTTT | CASSPGQGAWAFF | TRBV5-4 | . | TRBJ1-1 | TRBD1
TGTGCCAGCAGCTTGGGCGATAGTGCAAGGCCCCAGCATTTT | CASSLGDSARPQHF | TRBV7-9 | . | TRBJ1-5 | .
TGCGCCAGCAGCCAGACAGGGGAATCCTACGAGCAGTACTTC | CASSQTGESYEQYF | TRBV4-3 | once | TRBJ2-7 | TRBD1
TGCGCCAGCAGCGCCGACAGGGGAGGAACTGGAAACACCATATATTTT | CASSADRGGTGNTIYF | TRBV5-1 | . | TRBJ1-3 | TRBD1
TGTGCCATCAATCGTGGCGGGACTAGCGGTGGTGGGAAGGACGAGCAGTACTTC | CAINRGGTSGGGKDEQYF | TRBV10-3 | . | TRBJ2-7 | TRBD2
TGCGCCAGCAGCTTGCAGGGGGCTGGGACTGAAGCTTTCTTT | CASSLQGAGTEAFF | TRBV5-1 | . | TRBJ1-1 | TRBD1
TGTGCCAGCAGTTCGCCTGGGGGCATCCCTGAAGCTTTCTTT | CASSSPGGIPEAFF | TRBV6-2/TRBV6-3 | . | TRBJ1-1 | .
TGCGCCAGCAGCCAAGCTTACGAGCAGTACTTC | CASSQAYEQYF | TRBV4-1 | once | TRBJ2-7 | .
TGTGCCAGCAGTCGAACCGGGACAGGGGCTGCTCAGCCCCAGCATTTT | CASSRTGTGAAQPQHF | TRBV6-2/TRBV6-3 | . | TRBJ1-5 | TRBD1
TGTGCCAGCAGCTTAGCGGGCCCCGGCAATCAGCCCCAGCATTTT | CASSLAGPGNQPQHF | TRBV7-2 | . | TRBJ1-5 | .
TGTGCCAGCAGCTTGGACAAGAACACTGAAGCTTTCTTT | CASSLDKNTEAFF | TRBV5-4 | . | TRBJ1-1 | .
TGTGCCAGCAGCTTAGATTTGACAGAAGCAAACTATGGCTACACCTTC | CASSLDLTEANYGYTF | TRBV7-9 | . | TRBJ1-2 | .
TGTGCCAGCAGTCGGGATCGCGAAGACTACTTC | CASSRDREDYF | TRBV7-9 | . | TRBJ1-2 | .
TGTGCCAGTAGTGGGCCCGTCCGAGGACTAACTTATGGCTACACCTTC | CASSGPVRGLTYGYTF | TRBV19 | few | TRBJ1-2 | .
TGTGCCAGCAGCTCCATGACAGGGATTAACTATGGCTACACCTTC | CASSSMTGINYGYTF | TRBV5-4 | once | TRBJ1-2 | TRBD1
TGCGCCAGCAGCCAAGATCGGGGTGCGGGGGCCGCAGATACGCAGTATTTT | CASSQDRGAGAADTQYF | TRBV4-3 | . | TRBJ2-3 | .
TGTGCCAGCAAGGGAGTTGGACAGGCGAGTCTCCAAGAGACCCAGTACTTC | CASKGVGQASLQETQYF | TRBV2 | . | TRBJ2-5 | TRBD1
TGTGCCAGCAGCATGGACCCCCCGGGAGGTGAAAAACTGTTTTTT | CASSMDPPGGEKLFF | TRBV7-2 | . | TRBJ1-4 | .
TGTGCCACCAGCAGAGACGGGCAGGGGGGCAATCAGCCCCAGCATTTT | CATSRDGQGGNQPQHF | TRBV15 | . | TRBJ1-5 | TRBD1
TGTGCCAGCAGCTTAACGGCCGCCCGGGGCGGGGGCCCCCAAGAGACCCAGTACTTC | CASSLTAARGGGPQETQYF | TRBV7-3 | . | TRBJ2-5 | .
TGCAGCGTTGAAGACGGCCGGCGGGGATACTACGAGCAGTACTTC | CSVEDGRRGYYEQYF | TRBV29-1 | . | TRBJ2-7 | .
TGTGCCAGCAGACTCCCGGACAGGGCCTATGGCTACACCTTC | CASRLPDRAYGYTF | TRBV28 | . | TRBJ1-2 | TRBD1
TGTGCCTGGAGTCCAGCGACAGGACTTAGCAATCAGCCCCAGCATTTT | CAWSPATGLSNQPQHF | TRBV30 | few | TRBJ1-5 | .
TGTGCCTGGAGCTACAGTAGCGGGGACGGCACAGATACGCAGTATTTT | CAWSYSSGDGTDTQYF | TRBV30 | few | TRBJ2-3 | TRBD2
TGTGCCAGCAGCCAAAAAGGGGCGAGACAGAGCAACTATGGCTACACCTTC | CASSQKGARQSNYGYTF | TRBV7-6 | . | TRBJ1-2 | .
TGTGCCAGCAGTCCGCGAAGGGGGCTTAATGAAAAACTGTTTTTT | CASSPRRGLNEKLFF | TRBV5-4 | few | TRBJ1-4 | TRBD1
TGTGCCATCGGCAGGGGGGTGGCTGAAGCTTTCTTT | CAIGRGVAEAFF | TRBV10-3 | few | TRBJ1-1 | TRBD1